The clone carrying this TCR beta chain was observed once. The antigen is unknown. The data were produced by immunoSEQ multiplex PCR, yet TCRdb's version contains in-frame clones alone and is incomplete. The data contain around 86,000 clones, approximately 93% of them singletons. The record originates from a study of cytomegalovirus exposure and HLA in healthy donors. Germline V gene lookup returns CDR1 SGHDT and CDR2 YYEEEE. This CDR3 contains 15 residues. The ends were cut back, 2 bases at V and 2 bases at J, with 8 bases in the middle. Overall study results and limits: Across donors, most TCRs were seen rarely, yet some public ones were widespread.

Sequenced input: PBMCs. The J gene is TRBJ2-6, the V gene TRBV5-6, with a weak D call TRBD2 (6 bases). The sequence was obtained from a woman between 25 and 40 years old in good health and CMV-seropositive. CDR3 sequence reads: CASSFRGTGANVLTF. The CDR3 region has the DNA TGTGCCAGCAGCTTCCGGGGGACTGGGGCCAACGTCCTGACTTTC. The entire variable domain, with the rest obtained from reference TRBV5-6 and TRBJ2-6, is as follows: DAGVTQSPTHLIKTRGQQVTLRCSPKSGHDTVSWYQQALGQGPQFIFQYYEEEERQRGNFPDRFSGHQFPNYSSELNVNALLLGDSALYLCASSFRGTGANVLTFGAGSRLTVL.